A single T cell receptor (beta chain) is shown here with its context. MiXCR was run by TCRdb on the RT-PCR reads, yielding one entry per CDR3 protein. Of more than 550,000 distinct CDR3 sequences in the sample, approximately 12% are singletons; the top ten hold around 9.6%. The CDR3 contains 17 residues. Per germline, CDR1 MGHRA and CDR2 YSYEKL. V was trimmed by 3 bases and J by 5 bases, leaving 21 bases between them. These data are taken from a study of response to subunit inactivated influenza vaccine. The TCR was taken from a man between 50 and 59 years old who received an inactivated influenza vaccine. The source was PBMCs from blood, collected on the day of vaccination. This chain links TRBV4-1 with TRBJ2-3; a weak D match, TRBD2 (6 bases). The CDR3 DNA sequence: TGCGCCAGCAGCCACTTCTTCCGACTAGGAATGGGAGATACGCAGTATTTT. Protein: CASSHFFRLGMGDTQYF.